The present T cell receptor (beta chain) was sequenced within a study of blood T cell repertoires in COVID-19. Looking at the study overall: PBMCs, B-cell-depleted T cells, or T cells were the source of the cDNA or gDNA that made up the material.

A single count supports this clone. Someone with COVID-19 had been met by exposed participants within 2 weeks before study entry. The ends lost 5 bases at V and 1 base at J; junction bases unmatched: 12. The CDR3 is made up of 18 amino acids. The germline V gene has CDR1 SGHNT and CDR2 YYREEE (reference sequence). Per the authors' pipeline: It was from reference gene primer amplification that nucleated cell counts were estimated. Using immunoSEQ multiplex PCR, the repertoire was profiled, and TCRdb retains in-frame clones only, with some absent. V, J and clone size are those of that table, while D and trimming were read from the DNA. The sample includes approximately 150,000 clones, roughly 90% of them seen just once.

This sequence originates from a woman between 35 and 50 years old who had been exposed to COVID-19. The rearrangement joins TRBV5-4 to TRBJ1-2; 12 bases map to TRBD1. The specimen sequenced was PBMCs or T cells enriched from blood (not recorded which). The CDR3, as DNA: TGTGCCAGCAGAAAAATCGGGACAGGGGGCGGTTTTAACTATGGCTACACCTTC. Translated: CASRKIGTGGGFNYGYTF.